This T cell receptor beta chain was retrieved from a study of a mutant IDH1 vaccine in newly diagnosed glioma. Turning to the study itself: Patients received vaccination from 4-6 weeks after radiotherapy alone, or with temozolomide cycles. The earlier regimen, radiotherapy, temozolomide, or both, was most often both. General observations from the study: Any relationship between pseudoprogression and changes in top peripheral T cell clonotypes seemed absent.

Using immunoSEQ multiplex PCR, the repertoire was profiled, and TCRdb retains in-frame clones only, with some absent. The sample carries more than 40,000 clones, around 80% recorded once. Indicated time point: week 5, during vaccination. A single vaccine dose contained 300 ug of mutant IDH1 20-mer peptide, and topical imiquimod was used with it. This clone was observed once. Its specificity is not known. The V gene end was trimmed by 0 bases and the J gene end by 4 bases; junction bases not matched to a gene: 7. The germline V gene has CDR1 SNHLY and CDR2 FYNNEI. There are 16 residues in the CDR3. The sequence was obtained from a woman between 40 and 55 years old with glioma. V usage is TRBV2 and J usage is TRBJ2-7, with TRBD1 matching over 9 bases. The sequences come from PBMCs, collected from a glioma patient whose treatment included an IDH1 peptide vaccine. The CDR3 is CASSEALRTGVYEQYF. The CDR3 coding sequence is TGTGCCAGCAGTGAAGCGCTGCGGACAGGGGTGTACGAGCAGTACTTC.